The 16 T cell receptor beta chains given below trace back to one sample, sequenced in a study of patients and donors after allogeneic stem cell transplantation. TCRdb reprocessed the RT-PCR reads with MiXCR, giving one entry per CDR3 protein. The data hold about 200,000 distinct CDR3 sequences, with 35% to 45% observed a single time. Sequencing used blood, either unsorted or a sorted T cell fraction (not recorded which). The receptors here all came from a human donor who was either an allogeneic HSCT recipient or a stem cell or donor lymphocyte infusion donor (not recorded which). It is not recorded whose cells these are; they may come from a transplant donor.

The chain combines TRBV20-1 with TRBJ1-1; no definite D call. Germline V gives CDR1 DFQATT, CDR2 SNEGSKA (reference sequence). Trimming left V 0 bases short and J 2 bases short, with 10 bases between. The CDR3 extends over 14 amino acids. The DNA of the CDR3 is TGCAGTGCTAGAGATAGGCCGGGAAACACTGAAGCTTTCTTT. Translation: CSARDRPGNTEAFF.

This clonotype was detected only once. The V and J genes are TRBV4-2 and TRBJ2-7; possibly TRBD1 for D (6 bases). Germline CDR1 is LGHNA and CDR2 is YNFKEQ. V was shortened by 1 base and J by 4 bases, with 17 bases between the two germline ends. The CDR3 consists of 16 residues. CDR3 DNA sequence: TGTGCCAGCAGCCAAGTGGCAGGGGCTAATCAATACGAGCAGTACTTC. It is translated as CASSQVAGANQYEQYF.

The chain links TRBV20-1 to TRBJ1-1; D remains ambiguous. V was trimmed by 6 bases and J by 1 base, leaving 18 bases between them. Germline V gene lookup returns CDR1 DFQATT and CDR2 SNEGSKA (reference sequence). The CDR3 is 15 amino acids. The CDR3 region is CSAFCVSLGNTEAFF. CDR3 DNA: TGCAGTGCCTTTTGTGTGAGCTTGGGGAACACTGAAGCTTTCTTT.

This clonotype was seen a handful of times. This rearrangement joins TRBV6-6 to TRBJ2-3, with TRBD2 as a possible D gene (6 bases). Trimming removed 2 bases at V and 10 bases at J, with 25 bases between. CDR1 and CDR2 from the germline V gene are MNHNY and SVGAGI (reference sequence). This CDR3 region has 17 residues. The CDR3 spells CASSYTPSRGRNGAQYF. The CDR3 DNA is TGTGCCAGCAGTTACACGCCCTCGCGGGGCCGAAATGGGGCGCAGTATTTT.

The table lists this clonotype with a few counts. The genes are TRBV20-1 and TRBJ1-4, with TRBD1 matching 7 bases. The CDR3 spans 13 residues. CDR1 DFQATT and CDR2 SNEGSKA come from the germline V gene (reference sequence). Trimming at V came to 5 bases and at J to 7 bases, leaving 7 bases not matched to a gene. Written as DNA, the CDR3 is TGCAGTGCTGGACCCGGGACAGCTGAAAAACTGTTTTTT. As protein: CSAGPGTAEKLFF.

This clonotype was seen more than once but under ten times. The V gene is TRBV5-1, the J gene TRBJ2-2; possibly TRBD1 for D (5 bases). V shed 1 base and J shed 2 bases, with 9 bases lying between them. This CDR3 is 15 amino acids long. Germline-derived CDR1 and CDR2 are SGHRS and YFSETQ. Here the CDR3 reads CASSLPTANTGELFF. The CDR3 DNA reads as TGCGCCAGCAGCTTGCCGACAGCCAACACCGGGGAGCTGTTTTTT.

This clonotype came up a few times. In DNA, the CDR3 is TGCAGTGCTCGGGGAACATTTGAAGCTTTCTTT. It is translated as CSARGTFEAFF. The chain employs TRBV20-1 and TRBJ1-1; D uncertain. This CDR3 has 11 residues. V was clipped by 5 bases and J by 7 bases, with 11 bases between them. In germline, CDR1 is DFQATT, CDR2 SNEGSKA (reference sequence).

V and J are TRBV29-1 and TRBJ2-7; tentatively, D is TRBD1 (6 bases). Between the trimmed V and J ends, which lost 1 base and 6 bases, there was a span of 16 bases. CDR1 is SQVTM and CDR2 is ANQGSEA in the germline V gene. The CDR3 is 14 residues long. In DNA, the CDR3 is TGCAGCGTTGAAGTGGGCAGGGGACCAGCCGAGCAGTACTTC. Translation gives CSVEVGRGPAEQYF.

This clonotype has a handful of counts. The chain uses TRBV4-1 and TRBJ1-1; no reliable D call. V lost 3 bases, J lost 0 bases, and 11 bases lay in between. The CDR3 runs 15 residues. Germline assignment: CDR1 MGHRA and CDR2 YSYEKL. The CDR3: CASSQLWPMNTEAFF. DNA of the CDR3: TGCGCCAGCAGCCAGCTGTGGCCCATGAACACTGAAGCTTTCTTT.

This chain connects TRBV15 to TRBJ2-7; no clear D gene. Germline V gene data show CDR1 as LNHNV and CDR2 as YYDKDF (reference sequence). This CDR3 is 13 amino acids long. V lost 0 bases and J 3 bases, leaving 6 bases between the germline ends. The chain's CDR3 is CATSRDPGYEQYF. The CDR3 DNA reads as TGTGCCACCAGCAGAGACCCCGGCTACGAGCAGTACTTC.

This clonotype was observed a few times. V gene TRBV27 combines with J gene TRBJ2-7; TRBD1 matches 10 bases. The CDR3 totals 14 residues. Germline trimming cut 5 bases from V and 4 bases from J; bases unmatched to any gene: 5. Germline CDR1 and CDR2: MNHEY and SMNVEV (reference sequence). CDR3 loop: CASSMGQGWYEQYF. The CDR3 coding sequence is TGTGCCAGCAGTATGGGACAGGGGTGGTACGAGCAGTACTTC.

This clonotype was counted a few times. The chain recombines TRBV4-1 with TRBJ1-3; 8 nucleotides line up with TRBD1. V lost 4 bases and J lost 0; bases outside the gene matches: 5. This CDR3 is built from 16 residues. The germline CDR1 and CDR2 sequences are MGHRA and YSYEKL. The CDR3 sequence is CASSPGQGNSGNTIYF. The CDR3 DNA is TGCGCCAGCAGCCCTGGACAGGGCAACTCTGGAAACACCATATATTTT.

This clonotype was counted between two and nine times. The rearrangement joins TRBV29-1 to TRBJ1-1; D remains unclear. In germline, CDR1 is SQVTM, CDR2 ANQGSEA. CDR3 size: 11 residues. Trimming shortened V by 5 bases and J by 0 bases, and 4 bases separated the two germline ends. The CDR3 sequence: CSVFLNTEAFF. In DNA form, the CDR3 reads TGCAGCGTTTTCTTGAACACTGAAGCTTTCTTT. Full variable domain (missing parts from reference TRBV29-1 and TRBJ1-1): SAVISQKPSRDICQRGTSLTIQCQVDSQVTMMFWYRQQPGQSLTLIATANQGSEATYESGFVIDKFPISRPNLTFSTLTVSNMSPEDSSIYLCSVFLNTEAFFGQGTRLTVV.

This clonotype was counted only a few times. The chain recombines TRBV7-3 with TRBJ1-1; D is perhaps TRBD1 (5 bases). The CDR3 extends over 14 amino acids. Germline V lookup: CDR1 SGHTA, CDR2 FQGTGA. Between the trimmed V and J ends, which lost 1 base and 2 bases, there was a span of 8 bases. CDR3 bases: TGTGCCAGCAGCTTAAGGGGCCACAACACTGAAGCTTTCTTT. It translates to CASSLRGHNTEAFF.

The CDR3 DNA is TGTGCCAGCAGTCCCTGGACAGGCGCCAGCACTGAAGCTTTCTTT. It translates to CASSPWTGASTEAFF. V is TRBV27 and J is TRBJ1-1; 7 bases match TRBD1. This CDR3 has 15 amino acids. Losses at the gene ends were 5 bases for V and 4 bases for J; bases not matched to a gene: 10. The V gene's germline CDR1 is MNHEY and CDR2 SMNVEV (reference sequence).

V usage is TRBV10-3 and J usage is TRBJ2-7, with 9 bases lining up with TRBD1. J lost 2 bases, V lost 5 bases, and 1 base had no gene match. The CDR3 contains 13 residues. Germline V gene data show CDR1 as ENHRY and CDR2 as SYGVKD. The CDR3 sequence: CAISWDRAYEQYF. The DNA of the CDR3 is TGTGCCATCAGTTGGGACAGGGCCTACGAGCAGTACTTC.